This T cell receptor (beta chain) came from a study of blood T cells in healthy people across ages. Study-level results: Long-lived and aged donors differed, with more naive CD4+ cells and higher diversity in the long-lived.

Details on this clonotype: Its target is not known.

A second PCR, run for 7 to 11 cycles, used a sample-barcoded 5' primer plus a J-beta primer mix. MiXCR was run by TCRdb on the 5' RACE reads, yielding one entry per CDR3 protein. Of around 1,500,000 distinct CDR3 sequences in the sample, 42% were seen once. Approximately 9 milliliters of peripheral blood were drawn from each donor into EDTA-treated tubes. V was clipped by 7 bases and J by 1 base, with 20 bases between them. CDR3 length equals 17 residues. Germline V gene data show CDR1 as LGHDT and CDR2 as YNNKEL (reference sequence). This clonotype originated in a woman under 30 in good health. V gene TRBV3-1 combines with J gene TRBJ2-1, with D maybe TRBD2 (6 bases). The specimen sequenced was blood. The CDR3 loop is CASIPRLGPLSYNEQFF. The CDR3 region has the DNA TGTGCCAGCATCCCGAGACTAGGGCCCCTTTCCTACAATGAGCAGTTCTTC.